The rows below give T cell receptor beta chains drawn from one sample of a study of cytomegalovirus exposure and HLA in healthy donors. Using immunoSEQ multiplex PCR, the repertoire was profiled, and TCRdb retains in-frame clones only, with some absent. This listing includes 87,000 or so clones. Material: PBMCs. The receptors here all came from a man in his fifties or sixties in good health and CMV-seropositive. Each CDR3 is given with its conserved first and last residue. The D gene is left open where the match is weak.

cdr3_nt,cdr3_aa,j_call,d_call,v_call
TGTGCCAGCAGTTTTTCGGTCTCTGAAGCTTTCTTT,CASSFSVSEAFF,TRBJ1-1,NA,TRBV6-6
TGTGCCAGCAGCAAACAGGGTAGGGACACTGAAGCTTTCTTT,CASSKQGRDTEAFF,TRBJ1-1,NA,TRBV7-3
TGTGCCAGCAGCCAAGGGACTGGGAATGAGCAGTTCTTC,CASSQGTGNEQFF,TRBJ2-1,NA,TRBV7-9
TGTGCCAGCAGAACTGACTACCTGAACACCGGGGAGCTGTTTTTT,CASRTDYLNTGELFF,TRBJ2-2,NA,TRBV5-4
TGTGCCAGCAGCCTAGGGGGATTAAACACTGAAGCTTTCTTT,CASSLGGLNTEAFF,TRBJ1-1,NA,TRBV14
TGTGCCAGCAGCTTGAGGCCTAGGAACGGCGAGCAGTACTTC,CASSLRPRNGEQYF,TRBJ2-7,NA,TRBV7-2
TGTGCCAGCAGTGAGTTTAGCGGGAGCTCACACAATGAGCAGTTCTTC,CASSEFSGSSHNEQFF,TRBJ2-1,TRBD2,TRBV25-1
TGTGCCAGCTCGCCGAGGGACAAAAATTATGGCTACACCTTC,CASSPRDKNYGYTF,TRBJ1-2,NA,TRBV18
TGTGCCAGCAGCAGAACCTCAGGGGCGATTGAAGCTTTCTTT,CASSRTSGAIEAFF,TRBJ1-1,NA,TRBV7-2
TGTGCCAGCAGCCCACAGGGATTGAACACTGAAGCTTTCTTT,CASSPQGLNTEAFF,TRBJ1-1,NA,TRBV6-5
TGTGCCAGCAGCTTACAGGGATCCCCTGGCTACACCTTC,CASSLQGSPGYTF,TRBJ1-2,NA,TRBV7-9
TGTGCCAGCAGATCTTCGGGTACTGGAAACACCATATATTTT,CASRSSGTGNTIYF,TRBJ1-3,NA,TRBV27
TGTGCCAGTAGTATAGGTCCGCCCGGGGACACCATATATTTT,CASSIGPPGDTIYF,TRBJ1-3,NA,TRBV19
TGTGCCATCAGTGATTCCGGGACTAGCGGCTCCCGGGAGCAGTTCTTC,CAISDSGTSGSREQFF,TRBJ2-1,TRBD2,TRBV10-3
TGTGCCAGCAGCCAAACAGGGGGACCCCAGCATTTT,CASSQTGGPQHF,TRBJ1-5,TRBD1,TRBV14
TGCAGCGTTGAAGACAGACAGGGTGGTCTTGGCTACACCTTC,CSVEDRQGGLGYTF,TRBJ1-2,TRBD1,TRBV29-1
TGTGCCAGTAGTCCGGGACAGGTCGAACCCTGGGGCTACACCTTC,CASSPGQVEPWGYTF,TRBJ1-2,TRBD1,TRBV19
TGCAGCGTTCCCGCCGGACAGGGGGATTCTGGCACCTTC,CSVPAGQGDSGTF,TRBJ1-2,TRBD1,TRBV29-1
TGTGCCAGCAGCCGCGGGACCGTCCGAGAAGGTTCACCCCTCCACTTT,CASSRGTVREGSPLHF,TRBJ1-6,NA,TRBV7-2
TGTGCCAGCTCACCACCGGGACTAGCGGGAGAGACCCAGTACTTC,CASSPPGLAGETQYF,TRBJ2-5,TRBD2,TRBV18
TGTGCCAGCAGCCTGGAGAGGTACTATGGCTACACCTTC,CASSLERYYGYTF,TRBJ1-2,NA,TRBV4-2
TGTGCCAGCAGCTCCCTTGGGGGGGGAGAGACCCAGTACTTC,CASSSLGGGETQYF,TRBJ2-5,TRBD2,TRBV11-1
TGTGCCAGCAGCTTAGATCCCCCCCCAGGGGGAGAAGAGACCCAGTACTTC,CASSLDPPPGGEETQYF,TRBJ2-5,TRBD1,TRBV11-3
TGTGCCTGGGCAAGGGCAGGGTTGACTGAAGCTTTCTTT,CAWARAGLTEAFF,TRBJ1-1,NA,TRBV30
TGTGCCAGCAGCGTCGTACTAGCGGGAGCCTCAGATACGCAGTATTTT,CASSVVLAGASDTQYF,TRBJ2-3,TRBD2,TRBV9
TGTGCCAGCAGCTTAGTCCCGGCGGTACTCCAAGAGACCCAGTACTTC,CASSLVPAVLQETQYF,TRBJ2-5,NA,TRBV7-9
TGTGCCAGCAGTCGCCGGGATCCCTCCTACAATGAGCAGTTCTTC,CASSRRDPSYNEQFF,TRBJ2-1,NA,TRBV6-5
TGCAGCGTTGATACAGGGGGAATCTATGGCTACACCTTC,CSVDTGGIYGYTF,TRBJ1-2,TRBD1,TRBV29-1
TGCGCCAGCAGCTTGAGTAAACACTCCTACGAGCAGTACTTC,CASSLSKHSYEQYF,TRBJ2-7,NA,TRBV5-1
TGTGCCAGCTCCAACCGAGTAACTAGCGGGCTAGTTGAGCAGTTCTTC,CASSNRVTSGLVEQFF,TRBJ2-1,TRBD2,TRBV18
TGTGCCAGCAGTCGTACAGGGGCCAACGTCCTGACTTTC,CASSRTGANVLTF,TRBJ2-6,NA,TRBV9
TGCAGCACCGAGGGAGGGACTGAAGCTTTCTTT,CSTEGGTEAFF,TRBJ1-1,NA,TRBV29-1
TGTGCCAGCAGGGAGACAGGGGGAGATTTTGAAGCTTTCTTT,CASRETGGDFEAFF,TRBJ1-1,TRBD1,TRBV6-5
TGTGCTAGCAGCTTGAGGCATAAGGTCAGGGGCACTGAAGCTTTCTTT,CASSLRHKVRGTEAFF,TRBJ1-1,NA,TRBV7-7
TGTGCCAGCAGCTTAGACAGGGGTGAAAGGGCAGATACGCAGTATTTT,CASSLDRGERADTQYF,TRBJ2-3,TRBD1,TRBV7-9
TGTGCCAGCAGCTTAGGGAGGCGGATCACTGAAGCTTTCTTT,CASSLGRRITEAFF,TRBJ1-1,NA,TRBV7-2
TGTGCCAGCAGTCCAGGGGAATTGGCTAATGAAAAACTGTTTTTT,CASSPGELANEKLFF,TRBJ1-4,NA,TRBV6-5
TGTGCCAGCAGTGCACAGTACTCTGGGGCCAACGTCCTGACTTTC,CASSAQYSGANVLTF,TRBJ2-6,NA,TRBV5-8
TGCAGTGCTATCAGAAACTATGGCTACACCTTC,CSAIRNYGYTF,TRBJ1-2,NA,TRBV20-1
TGTGCCAGCTCACCAGGAGTGTACCAAGAGACCCAGTACTTC,CASSPGVYQETQYF,TRBJ2-5,NA,TRBV18
TGTGCCAGCAGTTCCGGGGTGGGCACTGAAGCTTTCTTT,CASSSGVGTEAFF,TRBJ1-1,NA,TRBV6-5
TGTGCCAGCTCACCACTCCTTAGTGGACAGGGAATCGATGGCTACACCTTC,CASSPLLSGQGIDGYTF,TRBJ1-2,TRBD1,TRBV18
TGTGCCAGCAGGCCGGGGGGAAAGGAGACCCAGTACTTC,CASRPGGKETQYF,TRBJ2-5,TRBD2,TRBV7-2
TGTGCCAGCAGACAGGTTCTGCAGTTCTTC,CASRQVLQFF,TRBJ2-1,NA,TRBV6-6
TGTGCCAGCAGTTTAAGGGGGCTATCTCCCCAATATGGCTACACCTTC,CASSLRGLSPQYGYTF,TRBJ1-2,TRBD1,TRBV28
TGTGCCATCACCGGGACTAGCGGGAGTACGTCCTACAATGAGCAGTTCTTC,CAITGTSGSTSYNEQFF,TRBJ2-1,TRBD2,TRBV10-3
TGCGCCAGCAGCCAACCCCAGGGACAGGGTAATTCACCCCTCCACTTT,CASSQPQGQGNSPLHF,TRBJ1-6,TRBD1,TRBV4-1
TGCGCCAGCAGATTAACCGGGACAGGGGGCTATGGCTACACCTTC,CASRLTGTGGYGYTF,TRBJ1-2,TRBD1,TRBV5-1
TGTGCCAGCATCTCCCGGGAGGGGAATGAGCAGTTCTTC,CASISREGNEQFF,TRBJ2-1,TRBD2,TRBV28
TGCGCCAGCAGCTTGGCCCCGACAGGGGGCCAGGGTCAGCCCCAGCATTTT,CASSLAPTGGQGQPQHF,TRBJ1-5,TRBD1,TRBV5-1